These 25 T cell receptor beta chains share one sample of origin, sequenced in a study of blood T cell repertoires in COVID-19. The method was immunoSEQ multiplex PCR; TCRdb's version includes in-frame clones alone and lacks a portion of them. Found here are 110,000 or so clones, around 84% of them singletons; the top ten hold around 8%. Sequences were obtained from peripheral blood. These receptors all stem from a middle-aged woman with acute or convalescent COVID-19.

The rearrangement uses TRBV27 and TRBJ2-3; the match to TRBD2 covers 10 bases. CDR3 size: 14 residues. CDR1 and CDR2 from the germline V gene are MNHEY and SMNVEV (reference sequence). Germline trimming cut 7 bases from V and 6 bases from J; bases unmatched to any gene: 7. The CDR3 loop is CASTLVAGGDTQYF. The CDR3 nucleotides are TGTGCCAGCACCTTAGTAGCGGGGGGCGATACGCAGTATTTT.

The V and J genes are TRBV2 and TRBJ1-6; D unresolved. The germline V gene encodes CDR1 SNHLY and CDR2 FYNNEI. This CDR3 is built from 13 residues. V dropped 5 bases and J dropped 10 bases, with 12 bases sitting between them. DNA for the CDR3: TGTGCCAGCAGTACACTGGGCGCGTCACCCCTCCACTTT. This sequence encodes CASSTLGASPLHF. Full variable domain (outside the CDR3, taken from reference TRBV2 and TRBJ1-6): EPEVTQTPSHQVTQMGQEVILRCVPISNHLYFYWYRQILGQKVEFLVSFYNNEISEKSEIFDDQFSVERPDGSNFTLKIRSTKLEDSAMYFCASSTLGASPLHFGNGTRLTVT.

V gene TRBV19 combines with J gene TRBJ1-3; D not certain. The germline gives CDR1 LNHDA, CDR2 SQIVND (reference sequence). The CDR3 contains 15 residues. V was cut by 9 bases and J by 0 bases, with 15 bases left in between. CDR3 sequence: CASEVAFRSGNTIYF. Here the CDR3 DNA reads TGTGCCAGCGAAGTCGCGTTTCGCTCTGGAAACACCATATATTTT.

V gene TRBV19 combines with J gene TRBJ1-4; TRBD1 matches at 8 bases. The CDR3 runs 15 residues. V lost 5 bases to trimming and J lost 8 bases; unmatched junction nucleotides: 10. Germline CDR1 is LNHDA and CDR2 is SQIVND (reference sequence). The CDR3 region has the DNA TGTGCCAGTAGTCCGCCAGGGGGCGAACGAGAAAAACTGTTTTTT. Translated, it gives CASSPPGGEREKLFF.

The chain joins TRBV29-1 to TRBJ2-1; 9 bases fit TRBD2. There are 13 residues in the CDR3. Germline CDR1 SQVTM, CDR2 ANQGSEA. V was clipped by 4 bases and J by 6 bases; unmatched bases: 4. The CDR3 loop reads CSVVGGGANEQFF. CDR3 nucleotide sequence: TGCAGCGTTGTAGGCGGGGGGGCCAATGAGCAGTTCTTC.

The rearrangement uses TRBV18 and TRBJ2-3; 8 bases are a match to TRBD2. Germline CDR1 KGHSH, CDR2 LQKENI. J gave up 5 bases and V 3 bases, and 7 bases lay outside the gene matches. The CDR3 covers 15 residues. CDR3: CASSPPGGGKDTQYF. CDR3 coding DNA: TGTGCCAGCTCACCGCCGGGCGGGGGGAAAGATACGCAGTATTTT.

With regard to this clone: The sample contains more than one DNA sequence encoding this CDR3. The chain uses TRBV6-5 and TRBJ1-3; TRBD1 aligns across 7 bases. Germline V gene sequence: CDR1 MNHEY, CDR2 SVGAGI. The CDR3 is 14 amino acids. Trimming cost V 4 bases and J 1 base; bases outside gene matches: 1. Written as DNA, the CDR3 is TGTGCCAGCAGTTCAGGGGGGTCTGGAAACACCATATATTTT. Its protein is CASSSGGSGNTIYF.

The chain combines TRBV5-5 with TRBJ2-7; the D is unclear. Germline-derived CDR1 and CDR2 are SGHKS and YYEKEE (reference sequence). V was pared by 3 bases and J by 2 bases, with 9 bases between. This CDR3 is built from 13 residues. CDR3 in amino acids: CASSSPFAYEQYF. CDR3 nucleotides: TGTGCCAGCAGCTCCCCGTTCGCCTACGAGCAGTACTTC. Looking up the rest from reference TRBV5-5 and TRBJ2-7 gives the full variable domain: DAGVTQSPTHLIKTRGQQVTLRCSPISGHKSVSWYQQVLGQGPQFIFQYYEKEERGRGNFPDRFSARQFPNYSSELNVNALLLGDSALYLCASSSPFAYEQYFGPGTRLTVT.

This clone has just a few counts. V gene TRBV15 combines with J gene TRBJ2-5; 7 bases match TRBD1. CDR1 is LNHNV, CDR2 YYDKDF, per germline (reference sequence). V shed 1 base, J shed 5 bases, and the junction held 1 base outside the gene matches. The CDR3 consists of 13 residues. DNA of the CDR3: TGTGCCACCAGCAGAGGCAGGGGGGAGACCCAGTACTTC. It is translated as CATSRGRGETQYF.

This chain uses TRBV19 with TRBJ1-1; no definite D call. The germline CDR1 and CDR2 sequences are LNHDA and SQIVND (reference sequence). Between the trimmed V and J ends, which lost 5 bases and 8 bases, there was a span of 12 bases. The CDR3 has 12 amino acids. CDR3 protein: CASSSLTTEAFF. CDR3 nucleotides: TGTGCCAGTAGTTCCTTGACTACCGAAGCTTTCTTT. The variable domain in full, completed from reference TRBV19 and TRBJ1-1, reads DGGITQSPKYLFRKEGQNVTLSCEQNLNHDAMYWYRQDPGQGLRLIYYSQIVNDFQKGDIAEGYSVSREKKESFPLTVTSAQKNPTAFYLCASSSLTTEAFFGQGTRLTVV.

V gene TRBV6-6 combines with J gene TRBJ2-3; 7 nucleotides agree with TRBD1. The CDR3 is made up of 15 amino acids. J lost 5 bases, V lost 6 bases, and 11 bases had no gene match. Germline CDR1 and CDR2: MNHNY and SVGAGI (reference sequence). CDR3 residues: CASSHLGQDLDTQYF. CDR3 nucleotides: TGTGCCAGCAGCCACCTCGGACAGGACCTAGATACGCAGTATTTT.

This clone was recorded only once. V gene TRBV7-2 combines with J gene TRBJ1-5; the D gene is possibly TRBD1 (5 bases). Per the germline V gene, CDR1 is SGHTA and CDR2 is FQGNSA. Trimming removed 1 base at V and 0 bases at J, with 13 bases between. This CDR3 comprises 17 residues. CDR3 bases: TGTGCCAGCAGCTTAGGAAAGGGGCCTTATAGCAATCAGCCCCAGCATTTT. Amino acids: CASSLGKGPYSNQPQHF.

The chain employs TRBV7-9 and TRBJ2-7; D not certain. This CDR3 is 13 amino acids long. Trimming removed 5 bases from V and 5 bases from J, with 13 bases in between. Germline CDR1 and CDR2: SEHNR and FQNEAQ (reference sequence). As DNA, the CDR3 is TGTGCCAGCAGCCGCGATGTTGACAACGAGCAGTACTTC. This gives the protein CASSRDVDNEQYF. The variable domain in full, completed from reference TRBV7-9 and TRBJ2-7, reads DTGVSQNPRHKITKRGQNVTFRCDPISEHNRLYWYRQTLGQGPEFLTYFQNEAQLEKSRLLSDRFSAERPKGSFSTLEIQRTEQGDSAMYLCASSRDVDNEQYFGPGTRLTVT.

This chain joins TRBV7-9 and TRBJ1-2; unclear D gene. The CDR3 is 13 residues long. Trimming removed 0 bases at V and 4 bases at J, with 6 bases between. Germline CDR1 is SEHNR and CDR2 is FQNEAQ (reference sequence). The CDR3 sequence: CASSLASTYGYTF. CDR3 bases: TGTGCCAGCAGCTTAGCGAGTACCTATGGCTACACCTTC.

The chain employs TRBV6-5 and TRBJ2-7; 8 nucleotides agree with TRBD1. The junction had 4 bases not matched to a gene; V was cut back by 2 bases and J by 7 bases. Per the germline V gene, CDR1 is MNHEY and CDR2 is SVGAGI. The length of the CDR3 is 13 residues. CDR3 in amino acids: CASSYLTGGEQYF. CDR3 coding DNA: TGTGCCAGCAGTTACCTCACAGGGGGGGAGCAGTACTTC.

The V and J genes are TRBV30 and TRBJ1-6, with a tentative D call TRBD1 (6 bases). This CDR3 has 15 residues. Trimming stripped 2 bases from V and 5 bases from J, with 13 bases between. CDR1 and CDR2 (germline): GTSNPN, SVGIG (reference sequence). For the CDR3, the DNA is TGTGCCTGGAGTAAACCGGACAGTAATAATTCACCCCTCCACTTT. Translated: CAWSKPDSNNSPLHF.

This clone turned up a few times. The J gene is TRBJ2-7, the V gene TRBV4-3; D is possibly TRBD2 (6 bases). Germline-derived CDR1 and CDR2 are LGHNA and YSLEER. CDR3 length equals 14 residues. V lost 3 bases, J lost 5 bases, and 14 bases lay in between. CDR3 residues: CASSHQGERDEQYF. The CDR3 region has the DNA TGCGCCAGCAGCCACCAAGGTGAGCGGGACGAGCAGTACTTC.

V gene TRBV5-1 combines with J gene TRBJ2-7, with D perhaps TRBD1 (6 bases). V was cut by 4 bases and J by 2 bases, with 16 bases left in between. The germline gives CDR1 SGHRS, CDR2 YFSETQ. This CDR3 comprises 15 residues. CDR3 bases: TGCGCCAGCAGCGTCGCCCGGGACACCGCCTACGAGCAGTACTTC. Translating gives CASSVARDTAYEQYF.

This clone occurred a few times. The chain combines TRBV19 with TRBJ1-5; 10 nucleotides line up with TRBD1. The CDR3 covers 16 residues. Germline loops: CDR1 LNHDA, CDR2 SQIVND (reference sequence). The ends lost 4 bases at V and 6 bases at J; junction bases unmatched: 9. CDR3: CASSNFRDRGVQPQHF. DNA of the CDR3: TGTGCCAGTAGTAACTTCCGGGACAGGGGAGTTCAGCCCCAGCATTTT.

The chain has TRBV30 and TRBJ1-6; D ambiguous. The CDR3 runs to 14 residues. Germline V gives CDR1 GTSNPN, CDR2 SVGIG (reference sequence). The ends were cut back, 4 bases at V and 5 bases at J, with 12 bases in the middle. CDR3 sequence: CAWNRGPDNSPLHF. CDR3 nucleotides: TGTGCCTGGAATCGGGGTCCCGATAATTCACCCCTCCACTTT. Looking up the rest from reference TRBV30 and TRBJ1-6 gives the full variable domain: SQTIHQWPATLVQPVGSPLSLECTVEGTSNPNLYWYRQAAGRGLQLLFYSVGIGQISSEVPQNLSASRPQDRQFILSSKKLLLSDSGFYLCAWNRGPDNSPLHFGNGTRLTVT.

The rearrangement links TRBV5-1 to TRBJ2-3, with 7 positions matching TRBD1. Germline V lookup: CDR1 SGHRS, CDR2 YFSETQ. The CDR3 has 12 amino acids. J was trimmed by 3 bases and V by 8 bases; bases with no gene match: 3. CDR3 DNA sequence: TGCGCCAGTCGACAGGGAACAGATACGCAGTATTTT. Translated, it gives CASRQGTDTQYF.

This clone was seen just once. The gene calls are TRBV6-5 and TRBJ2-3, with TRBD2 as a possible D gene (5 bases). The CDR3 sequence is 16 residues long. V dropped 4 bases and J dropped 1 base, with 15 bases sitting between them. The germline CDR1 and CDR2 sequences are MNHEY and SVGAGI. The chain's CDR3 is CASSSASLARTDTQYF. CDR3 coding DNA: TGTGCCAGCAGTTCGGCTAGCTTGGCCCGCACAGATACGCAGTATTTT.

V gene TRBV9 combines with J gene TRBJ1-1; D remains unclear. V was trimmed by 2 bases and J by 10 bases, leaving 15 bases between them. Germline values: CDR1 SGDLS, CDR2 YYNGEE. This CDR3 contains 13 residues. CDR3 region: CASSVGEASGAFF. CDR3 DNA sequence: TGTGCCAGCAGCGTTGGAGAGGCTTCTGGAGCTTTCTTT.

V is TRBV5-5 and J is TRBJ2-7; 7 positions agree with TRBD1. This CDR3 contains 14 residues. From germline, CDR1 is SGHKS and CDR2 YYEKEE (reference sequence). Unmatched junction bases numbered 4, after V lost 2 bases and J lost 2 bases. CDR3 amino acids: CASSLGTATYEQYF. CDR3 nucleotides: TGTGCCAGCAGCTTAGGGACAGCTACCTACGAGCAGTACTTC. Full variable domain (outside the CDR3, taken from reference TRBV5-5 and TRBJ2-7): DAGVTQSPTHLIKTRGQQVTLRCSPISGHKSVSWYQQVLGQGPQFIFQYYEKEERGRGNFPDRFSARQFPNYSSELNVNALLLGDSALYLCASSLGTATYEQYFGPGTRLTVT.

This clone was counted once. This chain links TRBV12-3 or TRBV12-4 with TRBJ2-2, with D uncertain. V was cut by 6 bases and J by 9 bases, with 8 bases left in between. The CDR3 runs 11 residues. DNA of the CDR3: TGTGCCAGCAGGACTTTTCGGGAGCTGTTTTTT. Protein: CASRTFRELFF.